The rows below give T cell receptor beta chains drawn from one sample of a study of blood T cell repertoires in COVID-19. The assay was immunoSEQ multiplex PCR, and TCRdb's table has in-frame clones only and misses some. The data show about 130,000 clones, 79% seen once. The specimen sequenced was peripheral blood. Receptors were obtained from a woman in her sixties or seventies with COVID-19, enrolled during active disease. CDR3s include the opening cysteine and the closing phenylalanine or tryptophan. Each record gives: V gene, D gene, J gene, clone size, CDR3 protein, CDR3 DNA. A D gene is named only where the DNA matches it firmly. Clone size is shown for a subset of rows, as once, few, many or a class of expanded clone.

>TRBV5-1|.|TRBJ1-4|.
CASSGTGRVANEKLFF
TGCGCCAGCAGCGGTACAGGGAGGGTGGCTAATGAAAAACTGTTTTTT
>TRBV19|.|TRBJ1-1|.
CASTLGGMNTEAFF
TGTGCCAGTACCCTCGGGGGGATGAACACTGAAGCTTTCTTT
>TRBV7-2|.|TRBJ2-7|.
CASSITGGYASYEQYF
TGTGCCAGCAGCATCACCGGAGGTTACGCCTCCTACGAGCAGTACTTC
>TRBV19|.|TRBJ2-7|.
CASKNPGGSSYEQYF
TGTGCCAGTAAGAACCCCGGCGGCAGCTCCTACGAGCAGTACTTC
>TRBV5-4|.|TRBJ1-2|few
CASSPTGGDGYTF
TGTGCCAGCAGCCCGACGGGGGGAGACGGCTACACCTTC
>TRBV24-1|.|TRBJ1-5|.
CATSDPGGQPQHF
TGTGCCACCAGTGATCCCGGGGGTCAGCCCCAGCATTTT
>TRBV7-8|.|TRBJ1-3|.
CASSLVRPGVGTLFSGNTIYF
TGTGCCAGCAGCTTAGTCCGGCCGGGGGTTGGTACCTTGTTTTCTGGAAACACCATATATTTT
>TRBV19|.|TRBJ1-5|.
CASSLWAGRDQPQHF
TGTGCCAGTAGCCTCTGGGCAGGCAGGGATCAGCCCCAGCATTTT
>TRBV2|.|TRBJ1-5|.
CASSEEQQPQHF
TGTGCCAGCAGTGAAGAACAGCAGCCCCAGCATTTT
>TRBV6-5|.|TRBJ1-4|once
CASRPGQSNEKLFF
TGTGCCAGCAGACCCGGACAGAGTAATGAAAAACTGTTTTTT
>TRBV30|TRBD2|TRBJ2-1|.
CAWSPIMTSGAYNEQFF
TGTGCCTGGAGTCCAATAATGACTAGCGGAGCTTACAATGAGCAGTTCTTC
>TRBV9|.|TRBJ1-1|.
CASSPEVLAEAFF
TGTGCCAGCAGCCCAGAAGTGTTGGCTGAAGCTTTCTTT
>TRBV5-1|TRBD2|TRBJ2-3|.
CASSPSSGGISTDTQYF
TGCGCCAGCAGCCCCTCTAGCGGGGGAATTAGCACAGATACGCAGTATTTT
>TRBV12-3/TRBV12-4|.|TRBJ1-2|few
CASSQGYYGYTF
TGTGCCAGCAGTCAGGGTTATTATGGCTACACCTTC
>TRBV6-2/TRBV6-3|TRBD1|TRBJ1-6|once
CASSYSGQGNSPLHF
TGTGCCAGCAGTTACTCGGGACAGGGGAACTCACCCCTCCACTTT
>TRBV6-6|.|TRBJ2-7|once
CASSSYRVNEQYF
TGTGCCAGCAGTTCGTACAGGGTCAACGAGCAGTACTTC
>TRBV7-9|TRBD1|TRBJ1-3|few
CASSFDRVAGNTIYF
TGTGCCAGCAGTTTCGACAGGGTAGCTGGAAACACCATATATTTT
>TRBV4-2|TRBD2|TRBJ2-7|.
CASSPRAGWTSEQYF
TGTGCCAGCAGCCCCAGAGCGGGGTGGACTTCCGAGCAGTACTTC
>TRBV9|.|TRBJ1-1|few
CASSVGTANTEAFF
TGTGCCAGCAGCGTAGGGACAGCGAACACTGAAGCTTTCTTT
>TRBV6-1|TRBD1|TRBJ1-1|.
CASSEVWNRGPEAFF
TGTGCCAGCAGTGAGGTTTGGAACAGGGGGCCTGAAGCTTTCTTT
>TRBV11-2|TRBD2|TRBJ2-7|.
CASSFKGTMSSYEQYF
TGTGCCAGCAGCTTCAAGGGGACTATGAGCTCCTACGAGCAGTACTTC
>TRBV6-5|TRBD1|TRBJ1-5|.
CASSSKGRGDQPQHF
TGTGCCAGCAGCTCAAAAGGCAGGGGGGATCAGCCCCAGCATTTT
>TRBV2|TRBD2|TRBJ2-3|.
CASTPSGVGTDTQYF
TGTGCCAGCACCCCAAGCGGGGTGGGCACAGATACGCAGTATTTT
>TRBV4-3|TRBD1|TRBJ2-7|.
CASSQDNRGRSSQYF
TGCGCCAGCAGCCAAGACAACAGGGGACGGTCGTCGCAGTACTTC
>TRBV9|TRBD2|TRBJ2-7|.
CASSVSGASYEQYF
TGTGCCAGCAGCGTTAGCGGGGCCTCCTACGAGCAGTACTTC
>TRBV9|.|TRBJ2-1|.
CASSVFQQGPQFF
TGTGCCAGCAGCGTTTTTCAACAGGGCCCGCAGTTCTTC
>TRBV5-5|.|TRBJ1-2|.
CASSPQGGSNYGYTF
TGTGCCAGCAGCCCCCAGGGTGGGTCTAACTATGGCTACACCTTC
>TRBV4-2|TRBD1|TRBJ1-2|.
CASSQAGTGGGYTF
TGTGCCAGCAGCCAGGCCGGGACAGGGGGAGGCTACACCTTC
>TRBV12-3/TRBV12-4|.|TRBJ1-1|once
CASQTGTTEAFF
TGTGCCAGCCAGACAGGTACCACTGAAGCTTTCTTT
>TRBV5-4|TRBD2|TRBJ2-4|.
CASSSQLAGDPSF
TGTGCCAGCAGCTCCCAACTAGCGGGGGACCCCTCCTTC
>TRBV7-6|.|TRBJ2-7|.
CASSLISGEQYF
TGTGCCAGCAGCTTAATCTCGGGGGAGCAGTACTTC
>TRBV19|.|TRBJ1-6|.
CASSIVGHNSPLHF
TGTGCCAGTAGTATAGTGGGCCATAATTCACCCCTCCACTTT
>TRBV7-9|.|TRBJ2-7|.
CASSRGLRDKSSYEQYF
TGTGCCAGCAGCAGAGGTCTGAGGGATAAGTCCTCCTACGAGCAGTACTTC
>TRBV27|.|TRBJ2-3|few
CASSTTARGSQYF
TGTGCCAGCAGTACGACAGCCAGGGGATCGCAGTATTTT
>TRBV6-2/TRBV6-3|.|TRBJ1-5|.
CASSYGQRLNGNQPQHF
TGTGCCAGCAGTTACGGGCAACGGCTTAATGGCAATCAGCCCCAGCATTTT
>TRBV19|.|TRBJ1-4|.
CASLGVLKGEKLFF
TGTGCCAGCCTGGGAGTCCTTAAGGGTGAAAAACTGTTTTTT
>TRBV11-2|TRBD2|TRBJ2-3|.
CASSFGLAGQGDTQYF
TGTGCCAGCAGCTTCGGTTTAGCGGGTCAAGGGGATACGCAGTATTTT
>TRBV6-2/TRBV6-3|.|TRBJ2-7|once
CASSYTGSSYEQYF
TGTGCCAGCAGTTACACAGGGAGCTCCTACGAGCAGTACTTC
>TRBV19|.|TRBJ1-2|.
CASSPSTVTDYGYTF
TGTGCCAGTAGTCCATCGACAGTGACAGACTATGGCTACACCTTC
>TRBV18|.|TRBJ2-1|.
CASSPRGEQFF
TGTGCCAGCTCACCCAGAGGGGAGCAGTTCTTC
>TRBV28|.|TRBJ2-4|.
CASSSLAANIQYF
TGTGCCAGCAGTTCCTTGGCGGCCAACATTCAGTACTTC
>TRBV2|.|TRBJ1-1|.
CASSPSNRANTEAFF
TGTGCCAGCAGCCCCAGCAACAGGGCGAACACTGAAGCTTTCTTT
>TRBV2|.|TRBJ1-6|medium-sized
CASSVENSPLHF
TGTGCCAGCAGCGTAGAAAATTCACCCCTCCACTTT
>TRBV9|TRBD1|TRBJ2-1|.
CASSVAGYRGVAPAYNEQFF
TGTGCCAGCAGCGTAGCGGGGTACAGGGGGGTAGCTCCAGCCTACAATGAGCAGTTCTTC
>TRBV5-1|.|TRBJ1-6|.
CASSLTRGNSPLHF
TGCGCCAGCAGCTTGACTAGGGGGAATTCACCCCTCCACTTT
>TRBV10-1|.|TRBJ1-2|.
CASPTWGDNYGYTF
TGCGCCAGCCCCACCTGGGGGGACAACTATGGCTACACCTTC
>TRBV10-3|TRBD1|TRBJ1-6|.
CAIRDRGSPLHF
TGTGCCATCAGGGACAGGGGTTCACCCCTCCACTTT
>TRBV5-1|.|TRBJ1-3|.
CASSAGGPGNTIYF
TGCGCCAGCAGCGCGGGGGGGCCTGGAAACACCATATATTTT
>TRBV6-6|.|TRBJ2-1|.
CASSYEGLTYNEQFF
TGTGCCAGCAGTTATGAGGGCCTGACCTACAATGAGCAGTTCTTC
>TRBV18|.|TRBJ2-7|.
CASSPWAGYEQYF
TGTGCCAGCTCACCCTGGGCAGGGTACGAGCAGTACTTC
>TRBV19|TRBD1|TRBJ2-7|.
CASSRIGTGEGEQYF
TGTGCCAGTAGTAGGATTGGGACAGGGGAAGGCGAGCAGTACTTC
>TRBV14|TRBD2|TRBJ2-5|.
CASSQVGLAAETQYF
TGTGCCAGCAGCCAAGTGGGACTAGCGGCAGAGACCCAGTACTTC
>TRBV19|.|TRBJ1-2|.
CASMGDKANYGYTF
TGTGCCAGTATGGGGGACAAAGCTAACTATGGCTACACCTTC